These 25 T cell receptor beta chains were all obtained from the same sample, sequenced in a study of blood T cell repertoires in COVID-19. Profiling relied on immunoSEQ multiplex PCR, and the TCRdb table lists in-frame clones only, not all of them. The sample comprises 140,000 or so clones, roughly 81% of which are singletons, and about 3.4% rests with the top ten. The sequencing sample was made of PBMCs or T cells enriched from blood (not recorded which). These TCRs come from a woman aged 45-59 years with acute COVID-19.

The J gene is TRBJ2-1, the V gene TRBV16, with 7 bases that match TRBD2. Germline CDR1 KGHSY, CDR2 FQNENV. V lost 4 bases to trimming and J lost 6 bases; unmatched junction nucleotides: 6. The CDR3 has 14 residues. CDR3 bases: TGTGCCAGCAGCCCCGATGGCGGGAGCAATGAGCAGTTCTTC. Translating gives CASSPDGGSNEQFF. Full variable domain (rest looked up from reference TRBV16 and TRBJ2-1): GEEVAQTPKHLVRGEGQKAKLYCAPIKGHSYVFWYQQVLKNEFKFLISFQNENVFDETGMPKERFSAKCLPNSPCSLEIQATKLEDSAVYFCASSPDGGSNEQFFGPGTRLTVL.

This CDR3 reads CAWSVQDAKPQHF. The CDR3 DNA follows: TGTGCCTGGAGTGTACAGGACGCCAAGCCCCAGCATTTT. The J gene is TRBJ1-5, the V gene TRBV30; possibly TRBD1 for D (5 bases). Germline V CDR1 and CDR2: GTSNPN, SVGIG (reference sequence). V shed 0 bases and J shed 8 bases, with 11 bases lying between them. The CDR3 is 13 residues long.

In DNA, the CDR3 is TGTGCCACTACCAGAGGGTCGGCGGGACAGGGAAGCATTGGCTACACCTTC. Protein: CATTRGSAGQGSIGYTF. The V gene is TRBV15, the J gene TRBJ1-2; 9 bases fit TRBD1. The CDR3 sequence is 17 residues long. V lost 9 bases and J lost 7; bases outside the gene matches: 21. Germline CDR1 reads LNHNV; CDR2 reads YYDKDF (reference sequence).

The V and J genes are TRBV10-1 and TRBJ2-7, with 8 bases identical to TRBD2. The V gene end was trimmed by 2 bases and the J gene end by 3 bases; junction bases not matched to a gene: 9. There are 16 residues in the CDR3. Germline-derived CDR1 and CDR2 are WNHNN and SYGVQD (reference sequence). The chain's CDR3 is CASSESQGTSIYEQYF. The CDR3 coding sequence is TGCGCCAGCAGTGAGAGCCAGGGGACTAGTATCTACGAGCAGTACTTC.

The rearrangement uses TRBV4-1 and TRBJ1-1; possibly TRBD1 for D (5 bases). There are 17 residues in the CDR3. V was pared by 4 bases and J by 4 bases, with 22 bases between. The germline CDR1 and CDR2 sequences are MGHRA and YSYEKL. The CDR3 nucleotides are TGCGCCAGCAGCCCAGGGCCCTTTGGCAGGGTGGTCACTGAAGCTTTCTTT. It specifies CASSPGPFGRVVTEAFF.

The CDR3 region is CASSWGLAGESYEQYF. CDR3 in DNA: TGTGCCAGTAGTTGGGGACTAGCGGGAGAATCCTACGAGCAGTACTTC. The rearrangement links TRBV19 to TRBJ2-7; 14 positions agree with TRBD2. V gave up 5 bases and J gave up 1 base; unmatched junction bases: 4. Germline assignment: CDR1 LNHDA and CDR2 SQIVND (reference sequence). This CDR3 region has 16 residues.

The J gene is TRBJ2-3, the V gene TRBV10-1, with a tentative D call TRBD2 (6 bases). The CDR3 totals 14 residues. Germline V gene data show CDR1 as WNHNN and CDR2 as SYGVQD (reference sequence). V was pared by 5 bases and J by 2 bases, with 11 bases between. CDR3 DNA sequence: TGCGCCAGCAGTCGGGACTTAAACACAGATACGCAGTATTTT. Translation gives CASSRDLNTDTQYF.

As to this clone: Distinct nucleotide sequences in the sample also encode this CDR3. The rearrangement links TRBV5-1 to TRBJ1-2; D is perhaps TRBD1 (5 bases). Germline values: CDR1 SGHRS, CDR2 YFSETQ. Trimming stripped 4 bases from V and 2 bases from J, with 9 bases between. CDR3 length: 13 residues. This CDR3 is CASSPDSNYGYTF. The CDR3 coding sequence is TGCGCCAGCAGCCCAGACAGCAACTATGGCTACACCTTC.

The V call is TRBV7-3, the J call TRBJ2-2; perhaps TRBD2 as D (5 bases). Germline CDR1 SGHTA, CDR2 FQGTGA. This CDR3 spans 17 amino acids. V gave up 5 bases and J gave up 6 bases, with 22 bases separating them. The CDR3 protein is CASSPIGGSKGAGELFF. CDR3 nucleotide sequence: TGTGCCAGCAGCCCCATTGGCGGGTCAAAAGGTGCCGGGGAGCTGTTTTTT.

Only a few counts were recorded for this clone. The chain carries TRBV15 and TRBJ1-1; D unresolved. V gave up 1 base and J gave up 1 base, with 7 bases separating them. Germline lookup yields CDR1 LNHNV and CDR2 YYDKDF (reference sequence). CDR3 length equals 14 residues. CDR3 region: CATSRVAGNTEAFF. CDR3 nucleotides: TGTGCCACCAGCAGAGTTGCGGGGAACACTGAAGCTTTCTTT.

This clone was recorded a few times. The chain uses TRBV11-1 and TRBJ1-6; 7 bases line up with TRBD1. Germline V CDR1 and CDR2: SGHAT, FQDESV (reference sequence). This CDR3 is built from 14 residues. The J segment lost 5 bases and the V segment lost 5 bases, leaving 3 bases of the junction unmatched. CDR3 nucleotide sequence: TGTGCCAGCAGCAACAGGGGAAATAATTCACCCCTCCACTTT. This codes for CASSNRGNNSPLHF.

The chain joins TRBV2 to TRBJ1-2; D ambiguous. From germline, CDR1 is SNHLY and CDR2 FYNNEI. V lost 6 bases to trimming and J lost 0 bases, with 11 bases between them. This CDR3 contains 14 residues. Here the CDR3 DNA reads TGTGCCAGCAGGCCAGACACAGCTAACTATGGCTACACCTTC. Protein: CASRPDTANYGYTF.

V is TRBV2 and J is TRBJ1-5; TRBD1 is a possible D gene (5 bases). CDR1 is SNHLY, CDR2 FYNNEI, per germline. Trimming left V 6 bases short and J 6 bases short, with 15 bases between. The CDR3 loop spans 14 amino acids. The CDR3 bases are TGTGCCAGCAGGGGGACGGGGGGGAGTCAGCCCCAGCATTTT. Translated, it gives CASRGTGGSQPQHF.

This clone has ten or more counts. CDR3 nucleotides: TGTGCCAGCGGGACAGGGCCCAATCAGCCCCAGCATTTT. Residues: CASGTGPNQPQHF. V is TRBV25-1 and J is TRBJ1-5; 9 positions match TRBD1. Germline values: CDR1 MGHDK, CDR2 SYGVNS. V shed 8 bases, J shed 3 bases, and the junction held 2 bases outside the gene matches. The CDR3 totals 13 residues.

The chain has TRBV24-1 and TRBJ2-3; 7 bases align to TRBD2. Germline V gene lookup returns CDR1 KGHDR and CDR2 SFDVKD. CDR3 size: 18 residues. J was trimmed by 0 bases and V by 5 bases; bases with no gene match: 13. Here the CDR3 DNA reads TGTGCCACCAGTGCCCCTGGGGGGGTTAGGGCTAGCACAGATACGCAGTATTTT. Encoded protein: CATSAPGGVRASTDTQYF.

V gene TRBV29-1 combines with J gene TRBJ2-7; 11 positions match TRBD1. The CDR3 extends over 13 amino acids. V was pared by 6 bases and J by 6 bases, with 7 bases of the junction left unmatched. Germline V CDR1 and CDR2: SQVTM, ANQGSEA. The CDR3 sequence is CSVGTGTGGEQYF. CDR3 in DNA: TGCAGCGTCGGGACCGGGACAGGGGGCGAGCAGTACTTC.

The chain combines TRBV27 with TRBJ1-5; 9 bases are a match to TRBD1. This CDR3 contains 15 residues. V gave up 4 bases and J gave up 7 bases; unmatched junction bases: 8. Germline V lookup: CDR1 MNHEY, CDR2 SMNVEV (reference sequence). The CDR3 DNA reads TGTGCCAGCAGTTACCAGACAGGGGGGGGGCAGCCCCAGCATTTT. Its protein is CASSYQTGGGQPQHF.

This chain links TRBV18 with TRBJ2-3; 12 bases are a match to TRBD2. Trimming removed 2 bases from V and 4 bases from J; junction bases left unmatched: 4. CDR1 KGHSH and CDR2 LQKENI come from the germline V gene. This CDR3 is built from 16 residues. CDR3 bases: TGTGCCAGCTCACCATCTAGCGGGAGGGGTCCAGATACGCAGTATTTT. Its protein product is CASSPSSGRGPDTQYF.

This chain links TRBV7-2 with TRBJ2-5; 9 nucleotides line up with TRBD2. The CDR3 runs to 16 residues. Germline CDR1 reads SGHTA; CDR2 reads FQGNSA. Trimming at V came to 0 bases and at J to 2 bases, leaving 4 bases not matched to a gene. The CDR3, as DNA: TGTGCCAGCAGCTTAGCTAGCGGGAGTGGTCAAGAGACCCAGTACTTC. It encodes CASSLASGSGQETQYF.

The chain employs TRBV11-2 and TRBJ1-2; no clear D. Between the trimmed V and J ends, which lost 0 bases and 3 bases, there was a span of 11 bases. CDR3 length: 15 amino acids. CDR1 and CDR2 (germline): SGHAT, FQNNGV. The CDR3 nucleotides are TGTGCCAGCAGCTTAGAAATAGCGGGTGACTATGGCTACACCTTC. Translation: CASSLEIAGDYGYTF.

V gene TRBV6-6 combines with J gene TRBJ2-7, with 9 bases lining up with TRBD1. The V gene end was trimmed by 2 bases and the J gene end by 5 bases; junction bases not matched to a gene: 4. The germline CDR1 and CDR2 sequences are MNHNY and SVGAGI (reference sequence). The CDR3 loop spans 14 amino acids. This CDR3 reads CASSYGDRANEQYF. The CDR3 DNA reads TGTGCCAGCAGTTACGGGGACAGGGCGAACGAGCAGTACTTC.

This chain uses TRBV11-3 with TRBJ2-1; maybe TRBD2 (7 bases). The length of the CDR3 is 16 residues. Germline assignment: CDR1 SGHNT and CDR2 YENEEA. With 5 bases removed from V and 3 bases from J, the gap between germline ends came to 17 bases. DNA for the CDR3: TGTGCCAGCAGCCATGGGGGGGCGCGAGGCTACAATGAGCAGTTCTTC. Its translation is CASSHGGARGYNEQFF.

In this sample, this clone turned up once. The chain carries TRBV3-1 (or the pseudogene TRBV3-2) and TRBJ2-7; 13 positions match TRBD2. CDR1 LGHDT and CDR2 YNNKEL come from the germline V gene (reference sequence). This CDR3 contains 14 residues. The trim removed 6 bases at V and 6 bases at J, leaving 5 bases unmatched. In nucleotides, the CDR3 is TGTGCCAGCAGGGTTAGGACTAGCGGGGGCGAGCAGTACTTC. Protein: CASRVRTSGGEQYF.

The chain recombines TRBV19 with TRBJ2-2; the match to TRBD2 covers 9 bases. The junction had 10 bases not matched to a gene; V was cut back by 3 bases and J by 8 bases. The V gene's germline CDR1 is LNHDA and CDR2 SQIVND (reference sequence). The CDR3 runs 16 residues. CDR3 DNA: TGTGCCAGTAGTATTGGCCTAGCGGGATTTGCTGGGGAGCTGTTTTTT. Translation: CASSIGLAGFAGELFF.

This clone occurred once. The chain is built from TRBV20-1 and TRBJ1-1, with TRBD1 as a possible D gene (5 bases). The CDR3 has 11 residues. The germline gives CDR1 DFQATT, CDR2 SNEGSKA (reference sequence). V was trimmed by 7 bases and J by 3 bases, leaving 9 bases between them. The CDR3 sequence: CSGIRDTEAFF. CDR3 bases: TGCAGTGGAATCAGGGACACTGAAGCTTTCTTT.